The 8 T cell receptor beta chains presented below share a single source sample, sequenced in a study of blood T cells in healthy people across ages. It was with a sample-barcoded 5' primer and a J-beta primer mix that a second PCR of roughly 7 to 12 cycles was run. One entry per CDR3 protein, called by TCRdb with MiXCR from the 5' RACE reads. The table includes some 1.4 million distinct CDR3 sequences, roughly 40% detected once. The specimen sequenced was blood. The receptors were gathered from a woman younger than 35 in good health.

This clonotype came up a few times. The J gene is TRBJ2-1, the V gene TRBV30, with TRBD2 as a possible D gene (6 bases). V lost 5 bases and J lost 1, with 15 bases in between. Germline V gene lookup returns CDR1 GTSNPN and CDR2 SVGIG (reference sequence). This CDR3 spans 15 amino acids. The CDR3 loop is CAWGQEGLSYNEQFF. The CDR3, as DNA: TGTGCCTGGGGGCAGGAGGGACTTTCCTACAATGAGCAGTTCTTC.

The V gene is TRBV28, the J gene TRBJ2-3; TRBD2 matches at 11 bases. V lost 3 bases and J lost 4; bases outside the gene matches: 6. The V gene's germline CDR1 is MDHEN and CDR2 SYDVKM. This CDR3 has 16 residues. CDR3 DNA: TGTGCCAGCAGTTTGTTTAGCGGGAGGGCCCCAGATACGCAGTATTTT. Protein sequence: CASSLFSGRAPDTQYF.

This clonotype was observed a few times. The J gene is TRBJ2-7, the V gene TRBV27, with D possibly being TRBD1 or TRBD2 (6 bases each). From germline, CDR1 is MNHEY and CDR2 SMNVEV (reference sequence). The CDR3 length is 14 residues. Trimming removed 3 bases at V and 4 bases at J, with 13 bases between. CDR3 loop: CASSFRGEKYEQYF. CDR3 coding DNA: TGTGCCAGCAGTTTTAGGGGGGAAAAATACGAGCAGTACTTC.

For this clonotype: Mismatch with germline at one junction end may stem from a read error. The V gene is TRBV5-1, the J gene TRBJ2-1, with 12 bases fitting TRBD1. Germline-derived CDR1 and CDR2 are SGHRS and YFSETQ. The CDR3 has 16 amino acids. CDR3 residues: CASRRVGTGGYNEQIF. CDR3 DNA sequence: TGCGCCAGCAGACGGGTCGGGACAGGGGGCTACAATGAGCAGATCTTC.

In the case of this clonotype: A read error may explain this, as a much larger clone is one base away. The rearrangement joins TRBV12-3 or TRBV12-4 to TRBJ1-5, with a weak D call TRBD1 (6 bases). This CDR3 is 14 amino acids long. CDR3: CASRLAQGSQPQHF. The CDR3 bases are TGTGCCAGCAGGTTAGCGCAGGGGAGCCAGCCCCAGCATTTT.

CDR3: CASSVSGGADTQYF. The CDR3, as DNA: TGTGCCAGCAGCGTTAGCGGGGGGGCAGATACGCAGTATTTT. The chain recombines TRBV9 with TRBJ2-3; 11 bases are shared with TRBD2. The ends lost 2 bases at V and 4 bases at J; junction bases unmatched: 0. The CDR3 runs 14 residues. CDR1 is SGDLS and CDR2 is YYNGEE in the germline V gene.

The rearrangement uses TRBV29-1 and TRBJ1-1, with TRBD1 matching over 8 bases. The CDR3 has 14 amino acids. Germline CDR1 reads SQVTM; CDR2 reads ANQGSEA. J gave up 1 base and V 6 bases, and 7 bases lay outside the gene matches. The CDR3 is CSVGGTGSNTEAFF. The CDR3 bases are TGCAGCGTGGGGGGGACAGGATCGAACACTGAAGCTTTCTTT.

The CDR3 spells CASSPLEGQGNEQFF. CDR3 bases: TGTGCCAGCAGCCCCCTGGAGGGGCAAGGGAATGAGCAGTTCTTC. The chain is built from TRBV7-8 and TRBJ2-1; maybe TRBD2 (6 bases). V lost 5 bases, J lost 7 bases, and 18 bases lay in between. The CDR3 loop spans 15 amino acids. From germline, CDR1 is SGHVS and CDR2 FQNEAQ.